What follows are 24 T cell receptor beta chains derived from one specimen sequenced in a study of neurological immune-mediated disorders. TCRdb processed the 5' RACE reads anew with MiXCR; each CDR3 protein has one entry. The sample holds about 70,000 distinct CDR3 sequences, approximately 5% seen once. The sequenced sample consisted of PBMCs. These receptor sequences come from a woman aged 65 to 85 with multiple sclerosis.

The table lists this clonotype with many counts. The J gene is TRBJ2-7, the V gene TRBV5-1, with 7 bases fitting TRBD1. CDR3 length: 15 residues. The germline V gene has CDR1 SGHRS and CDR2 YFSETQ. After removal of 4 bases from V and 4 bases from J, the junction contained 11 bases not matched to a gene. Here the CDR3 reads CASSLLPQGQYEQYF. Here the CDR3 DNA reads TGCGCCAGCAGCCTCCTCCCACAGGGACAGTACGAGCAGTACTTC.

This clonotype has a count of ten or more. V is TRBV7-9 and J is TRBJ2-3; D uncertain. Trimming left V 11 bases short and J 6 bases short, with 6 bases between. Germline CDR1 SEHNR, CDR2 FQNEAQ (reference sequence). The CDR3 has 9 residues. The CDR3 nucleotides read TGTGCCCCCGGGGATACGCAGTATTTT. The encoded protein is CAPGDTQYF.

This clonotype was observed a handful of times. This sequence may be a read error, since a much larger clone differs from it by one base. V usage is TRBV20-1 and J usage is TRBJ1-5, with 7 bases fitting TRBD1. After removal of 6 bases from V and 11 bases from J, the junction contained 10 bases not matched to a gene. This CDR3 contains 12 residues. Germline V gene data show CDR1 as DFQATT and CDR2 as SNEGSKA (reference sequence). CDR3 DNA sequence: TGCAGTGCGTCGACAGGGTGGGAGACCCAGCATTTT. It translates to CSASTGWETQHF.

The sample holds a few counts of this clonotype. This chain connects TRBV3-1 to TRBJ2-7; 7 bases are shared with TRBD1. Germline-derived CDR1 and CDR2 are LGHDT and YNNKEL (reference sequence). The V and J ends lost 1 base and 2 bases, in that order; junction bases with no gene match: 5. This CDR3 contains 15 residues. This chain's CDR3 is CASSQAPDRAYEQYF. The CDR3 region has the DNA TGTGCCAGCAGCCAAGCCCCAGACAGGGCCTACGAGCAGTACTTC.

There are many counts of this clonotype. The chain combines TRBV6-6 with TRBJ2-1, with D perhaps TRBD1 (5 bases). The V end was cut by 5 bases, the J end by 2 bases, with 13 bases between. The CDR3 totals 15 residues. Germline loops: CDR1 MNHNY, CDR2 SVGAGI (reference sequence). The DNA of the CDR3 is TGTGCCAGCAGTCCAGGGCGCACAACCTACAATGAGCAGTTCTTC. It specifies CASSPGRTTYNEQFF.

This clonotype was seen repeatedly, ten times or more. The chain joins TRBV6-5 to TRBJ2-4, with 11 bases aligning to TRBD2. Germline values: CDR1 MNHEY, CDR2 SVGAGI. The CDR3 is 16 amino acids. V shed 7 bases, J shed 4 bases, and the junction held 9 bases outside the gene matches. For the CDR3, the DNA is TGTGCCAGCACTAGTAGGGGACTAGCGGAAAAAAACATTCAGTACTTC. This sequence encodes CASTSRGLAEKNIQYF.

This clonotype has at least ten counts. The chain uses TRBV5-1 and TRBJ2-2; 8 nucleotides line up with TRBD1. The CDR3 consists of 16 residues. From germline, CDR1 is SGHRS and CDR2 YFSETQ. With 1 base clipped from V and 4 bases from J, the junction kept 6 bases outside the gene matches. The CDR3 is CASSLQGQAGTGELFF. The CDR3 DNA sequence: TGCGCCAGCAGCTTGCAGGGACAGGCAGGCACCGGGGAGCTGTTTTTT.

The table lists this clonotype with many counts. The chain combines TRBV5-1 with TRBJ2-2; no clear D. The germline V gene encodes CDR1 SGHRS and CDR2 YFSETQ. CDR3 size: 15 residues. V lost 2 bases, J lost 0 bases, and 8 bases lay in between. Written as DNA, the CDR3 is TGCGCCAGCAGCTTAGTCTTCGCGAACACCGGGGAGCTGTTTTTT. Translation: CASSLVFANTGELFF.

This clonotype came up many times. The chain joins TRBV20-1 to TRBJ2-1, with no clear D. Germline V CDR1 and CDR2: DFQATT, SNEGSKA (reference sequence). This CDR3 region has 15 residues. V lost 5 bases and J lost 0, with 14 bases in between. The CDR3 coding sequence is TGCAGTGCTTCCTCTGGGCGGACCTCCTACAATGAGCAGTTCTTC. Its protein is CSASSGRTSYNEQFF.

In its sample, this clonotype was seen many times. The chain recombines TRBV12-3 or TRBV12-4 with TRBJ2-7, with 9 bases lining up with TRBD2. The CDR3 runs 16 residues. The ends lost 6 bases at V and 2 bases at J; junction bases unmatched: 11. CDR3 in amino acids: CASSLGVASGTYEQYF. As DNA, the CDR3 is TGTGCCAGCAGCCTGGGAGTGGCTAGCGGGACCTACGAGCAGTACTTC.

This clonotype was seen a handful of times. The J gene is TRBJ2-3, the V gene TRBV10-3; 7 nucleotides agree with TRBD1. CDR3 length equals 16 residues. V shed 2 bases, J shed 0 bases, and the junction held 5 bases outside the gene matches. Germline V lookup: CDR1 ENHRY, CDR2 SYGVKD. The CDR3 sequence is CAISEAYRGSTDTQYF. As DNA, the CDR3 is TGTGCCATCAGTGAGGCGTACAGGGGTAGCACAGATACGCAGTATTTT.

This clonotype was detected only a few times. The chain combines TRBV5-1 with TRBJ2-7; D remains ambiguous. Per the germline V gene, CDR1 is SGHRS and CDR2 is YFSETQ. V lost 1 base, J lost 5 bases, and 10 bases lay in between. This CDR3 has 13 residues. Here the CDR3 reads CASSLLSIDEQYF. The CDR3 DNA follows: TGCGCCAGCAGCTTGTTATCTATCGACGAGCAGTACTTC.

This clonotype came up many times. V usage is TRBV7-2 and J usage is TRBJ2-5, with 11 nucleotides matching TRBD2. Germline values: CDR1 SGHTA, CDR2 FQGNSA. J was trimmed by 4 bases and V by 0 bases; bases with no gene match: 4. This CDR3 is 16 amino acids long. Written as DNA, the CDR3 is TGTGCCAGCAGCTTAGCTAGCGGGAGGGCCTTAGAGACCCAGTACTTC. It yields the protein CASSLASGRALETQYF.

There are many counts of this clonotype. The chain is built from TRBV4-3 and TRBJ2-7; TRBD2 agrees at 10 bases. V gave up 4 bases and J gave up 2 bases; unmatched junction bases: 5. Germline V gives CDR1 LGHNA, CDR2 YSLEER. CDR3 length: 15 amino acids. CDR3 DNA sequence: TGCGCCAGCAGCCGACTACTAGCGGGGCCCTACGAGCAGTACTTC. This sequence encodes CASSRLLAGPYEQYF.

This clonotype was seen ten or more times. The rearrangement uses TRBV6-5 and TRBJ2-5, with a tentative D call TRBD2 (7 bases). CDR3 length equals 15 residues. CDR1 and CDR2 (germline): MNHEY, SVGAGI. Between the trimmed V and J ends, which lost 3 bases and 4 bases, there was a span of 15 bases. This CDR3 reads CASSYRGGASETQYF. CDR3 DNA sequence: TGTGCCAGCAGTTATAGGGGGGGCGCGTCAGAGACCCAGTACTTC.

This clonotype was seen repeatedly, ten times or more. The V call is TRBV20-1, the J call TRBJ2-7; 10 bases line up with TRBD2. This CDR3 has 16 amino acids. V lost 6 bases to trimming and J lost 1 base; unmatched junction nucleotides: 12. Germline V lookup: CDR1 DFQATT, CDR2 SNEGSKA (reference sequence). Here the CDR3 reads CSASDPRLAGSYEQYF. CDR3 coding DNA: TGCAGTGCCAGCGATCCTAGACTAGCGGGTTCCTACGAGCAGTACTTC.

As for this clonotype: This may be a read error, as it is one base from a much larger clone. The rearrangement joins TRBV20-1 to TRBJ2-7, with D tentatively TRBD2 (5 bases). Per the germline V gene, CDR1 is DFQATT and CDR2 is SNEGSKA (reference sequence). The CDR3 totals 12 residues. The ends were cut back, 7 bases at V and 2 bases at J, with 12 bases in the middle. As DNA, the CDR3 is TGCAGTGACTCGGGGAAGACCTACGAGCAGTACTTC. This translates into CSDSGKTYEQYF.

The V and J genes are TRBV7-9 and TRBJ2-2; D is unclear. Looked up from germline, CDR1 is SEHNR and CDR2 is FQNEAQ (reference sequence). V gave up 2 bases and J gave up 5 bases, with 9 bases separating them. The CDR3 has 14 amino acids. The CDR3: CASSLLGLTGELFF. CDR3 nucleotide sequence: TGTGCCAGCAGCTTATTGGGGTTAACCGGGGAGCTGTTTTTT.

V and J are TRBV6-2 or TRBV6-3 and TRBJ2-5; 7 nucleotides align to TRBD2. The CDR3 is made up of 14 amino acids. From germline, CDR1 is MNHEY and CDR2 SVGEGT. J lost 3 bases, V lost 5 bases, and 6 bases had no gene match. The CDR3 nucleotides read TGTGCCAGCAGTCCGGGAGGCGCCAAAGAGACCCAGTACTTC. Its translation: CASSPGGAKETQYF.

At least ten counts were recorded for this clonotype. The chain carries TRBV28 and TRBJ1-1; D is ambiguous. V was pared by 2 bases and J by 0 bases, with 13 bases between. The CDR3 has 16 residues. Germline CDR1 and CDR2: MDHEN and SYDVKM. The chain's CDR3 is CASSLVQTAMNTEAFF. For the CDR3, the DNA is TGTGCCAGCAGTTTAGTTCAAACCGCCATGAACACTGAAGCTTTCTTT.

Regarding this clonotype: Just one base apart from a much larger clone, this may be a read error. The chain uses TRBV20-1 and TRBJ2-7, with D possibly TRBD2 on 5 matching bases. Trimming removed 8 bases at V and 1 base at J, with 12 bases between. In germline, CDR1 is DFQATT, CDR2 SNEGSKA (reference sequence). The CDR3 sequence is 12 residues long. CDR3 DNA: TGCAGTCCTAAAAGAGGGTCCTACGAGCAGTACTTC. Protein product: CSPKRGSYEQYF.

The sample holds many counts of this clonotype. CDR3 loop: CSATGLAPHEQYF. CDR3 in DNA: TGCAGTGCGACGGGACTAGCGCCACACGAGCAGTACTTC. The J gene is TRBJ2-7, the V gene TRBV20-1; TRBD2 agrees at 10 bases. The V gene end was trimmed by 6 bases and the J gene end by 5 bases; junction bases not matched to a gene: 7. The CDR3 extends over 13 amino acids. CDR1 is DFQATT, CDR2 SNEGSKA, per germline (reference sequence).

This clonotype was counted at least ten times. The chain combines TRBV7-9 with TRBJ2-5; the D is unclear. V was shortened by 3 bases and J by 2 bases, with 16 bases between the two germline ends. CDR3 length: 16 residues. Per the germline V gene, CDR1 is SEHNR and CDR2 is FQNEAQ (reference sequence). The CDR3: CASSFSGRGAQETQYF. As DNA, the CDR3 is TGTGCCAGCAGCTTTTCAGGTAGAGGCGCTCAAGAGACCCAGTACTTC.

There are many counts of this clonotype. Here the CDR3 reads CASLPRPGQNNEKLFF. CDR3 coding DNA: TGTGCCAGCCTCCCCCGACCGGGACAGAATAATGAAAAACTGTTTTTT. The chain is built from TRBV27 and TRBJ1-4; TRBD1 matches at 7 bases. The length of the CDR3 is 16 residues. The V segment lost 8 bases and the J segment 4 bases; nucleotides outside the gene matches: 13. Per germline, CDR1 MNHEY and CDR2 SMNVEV (reference sequence). Using reference TRBV27 and TRBJ1-4 for the parts outside the CDR3, the full variable domain is EAQVTQNPRYLITVTGKKLTVTCSQNMNHEYMSWYRQDPGLGLRQIYYSMNVEVTDKGDVPEGYKVSRKEKRNFPLILESPSPNQTSLYFCASLPRPGQNNEKLFFGSGTQLSVL.